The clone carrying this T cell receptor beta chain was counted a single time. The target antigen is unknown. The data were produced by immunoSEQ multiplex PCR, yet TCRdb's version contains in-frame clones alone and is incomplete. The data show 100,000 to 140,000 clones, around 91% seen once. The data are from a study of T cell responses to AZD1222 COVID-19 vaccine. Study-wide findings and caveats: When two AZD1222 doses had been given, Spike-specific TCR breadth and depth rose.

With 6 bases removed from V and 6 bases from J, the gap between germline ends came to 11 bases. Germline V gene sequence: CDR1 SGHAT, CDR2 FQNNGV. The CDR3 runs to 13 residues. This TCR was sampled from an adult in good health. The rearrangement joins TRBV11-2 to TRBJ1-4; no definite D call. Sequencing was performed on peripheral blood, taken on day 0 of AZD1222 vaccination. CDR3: CASSGIGYEKLFF. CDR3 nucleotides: TGTGCCAGCAGTGGAATCGGATATGAAAAACTGTTTTTT.